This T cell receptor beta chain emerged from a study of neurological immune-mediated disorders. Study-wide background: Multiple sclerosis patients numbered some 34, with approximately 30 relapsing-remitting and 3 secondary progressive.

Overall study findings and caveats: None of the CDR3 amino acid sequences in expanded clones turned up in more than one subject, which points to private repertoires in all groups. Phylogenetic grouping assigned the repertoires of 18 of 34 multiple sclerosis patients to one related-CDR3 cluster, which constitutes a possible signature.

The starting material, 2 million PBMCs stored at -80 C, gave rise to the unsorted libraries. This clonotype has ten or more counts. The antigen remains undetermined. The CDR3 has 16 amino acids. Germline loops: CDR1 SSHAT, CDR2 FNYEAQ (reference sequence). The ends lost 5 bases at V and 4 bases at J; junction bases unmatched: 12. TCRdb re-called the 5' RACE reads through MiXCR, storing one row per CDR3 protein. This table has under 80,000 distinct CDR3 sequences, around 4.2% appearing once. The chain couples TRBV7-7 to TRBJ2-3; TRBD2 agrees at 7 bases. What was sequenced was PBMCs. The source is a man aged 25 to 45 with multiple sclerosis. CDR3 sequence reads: CASSPLSGGSADTQYF. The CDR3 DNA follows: TGTGCCAGCAGCCCCTTGTCGGGGGGAAGTGCAGATACGCAGTATTTT.